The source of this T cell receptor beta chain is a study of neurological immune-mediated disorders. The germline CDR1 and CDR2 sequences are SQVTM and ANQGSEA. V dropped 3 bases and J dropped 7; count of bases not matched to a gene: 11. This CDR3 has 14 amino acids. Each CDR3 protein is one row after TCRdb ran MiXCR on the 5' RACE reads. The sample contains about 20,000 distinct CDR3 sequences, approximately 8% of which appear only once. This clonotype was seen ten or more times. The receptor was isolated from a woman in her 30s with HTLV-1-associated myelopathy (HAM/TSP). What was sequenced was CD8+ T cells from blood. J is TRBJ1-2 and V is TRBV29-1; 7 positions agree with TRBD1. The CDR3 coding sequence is TGCAGCGTTGAGGGATACAGGGGAAGGAGTGGCTACACCTTC. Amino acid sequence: CSVEGYRGRSGYTF.